Listed below are T cell receptor beta chains from one sample, sequenced in a study of patients and donors after allogeneic stem cell transplantation. Each CDR3 protein gets one entry after TCRdb re-called the RT-PCR reads with MiXCR. The sample holds over 350,000 distinct CDR3 sequences; about a sixth are singletons and the top ten take roughly 7.2%. Input material: blood, either unsorted or a sorted T cell fraction (not recorded which). These receptors were taken from a human donor who was either an allogeneic HSCT recipient or a stem cell or donor lymphocyte infusion donor (not recorded which). It is not recorded whose cells these are; they may come from a transplant donor. The CDR3 runs from the conserved cysteine through the conserved F or W. The order of the fields is CDR3 length, V gene, clone size, J gene, D gene, CDR3 protein, CDR3 DNA. The D gene is left open where the match is weak. A clone size is listed for some rows: how often the clone was seen (once, few, many), or a class if it is expanded.

CDR3 length: 16
V gene: TRBV24-1
clone size: few
J gene: TRBJ1-5
D gene: -
CDR3 protein: CATSDSGEGGNQPQHF
CDR3 DNA: TGTGCCACCAGTGATTCAGGGGAGGGTGGCAATCAGCCCCAGCATTTT

CDR3 length: 14
V gene: TRBV5-1
clone size: -
J gene: TRBJ1-6
D gene: -
CDR3 protein: CASSFATAGSPLHF
CDR3 DNA: TGCGCCAGCAGCTTTGCGACCGCGGGATCACCCCTCCACTTT

CDR3 length: 15
V gene: TRBV4-1
clone size: -
J gene: TRBJ2-5
D gene: TRBD1
CDR3 protein: CASSHLTGNEETQYF
CDR3 DNA: TGCGCCAGCAGCCATTTGACAGGGAACGAAGAGACCCAGTACTTC

CDR3 length: 15
V gene: TRBV7-3
clone size: -
J gene: TRBJ2-5
D gene: TRBD2
CDR3 protein: CASSRISGAQETQYF
CDR3 DNA: TGTGCCAGCAGCCGCATAAGCGGGGCCCAAGAGACCCAGTACTTC

CDR3 length: 15
V gene: TRBV5-1
clone size: -
J gene: TRBJ2-1
D gene: -
CDR3 protein: CASSPGSASYNEQFF
CDR3 DNA: TGCGCCAGCAGTCCCGGGTCGGCCTCCTACAATGAGCAGTTCTTC

CDR3 length: 12
V gene: TRBV2
clone size: many
J gene: TRBJ2-1
D gene: -
CDR3 protein: CASRRFLNEQFF
CDR3 DNA: TGTGCCAGCCGTAGGTTTTTAAATGAGCAGTTCTTC

CDR3 length: 12
V gene: TRBV6-5
clone size: -
J gene: TRBJ2-1
D gene: -
CDR3 protein: CASASQVNEQFF
CDR3 DNA: TGTGCCAGCGCTTCCCAGGTGAATGAGCAGTTCTTC

CDR3 length: 18
V gene: TRBV6-1
clone size: -
J gene: TRBJ2-1
D gene: TRBD2
CDR3 protein: CASSPKTKTSGKRREQFF
CDR3 DNA: TGTGCCAGCAGTCCCAAAACGAAGACTAGCGGCAAAAGACGGGAGCAGTTCTTC

CDR3 length: 12
V gene: TRBV4-3
clone size: few
J gene: TRBJ2-3
D gene: -
CDR3 protein: CASSPLGGTQYF
CDR3 DNA: TGCGCCAGCAGCCCCTTGGGGGGTACGCAGTATTTT

CDR3 length: 14
V gene: TRBV11-2
clone size: -
J gene: TRBJ2-2
D gene: -
CDR3 protein: CASSSGLYTGELFF
CDR3 DNA: TGTGCCAGCAGCTCGGGACTTTACACCGGGGAGCTGTTTTTT

CDR3 length: 15
V gene: TRBV12-3/TRBV12-4
clone size: -
J gene: TRBJ1-2
D gene: -
CDR3 protein: CASSLSDRSSKGYTF
CDR3 DNA: TGTGCCAGCAGTTTATCTGACAGGAGCTCGAAAGGCTACACCTTC

CDR3 length: 16
V gene: TRBV20-1
clone size: few
J gene: TRBJ2-1
D gene: TRBD2
CDR3 protein: CSARVRGSGGGGEQFF
CDR3 DNA: TGCAGTGCTAGAGTTAGAGGTAGCGGGGGAGGGGGTGAGCAGTTCTTC

CDR3 length: 15
V gene: TRBV12-3/TRBV12-4
clone size: many
J gene: TRBJ1-5
D gene: -
CDR3 protein: CASSRTQISNQPQHF
CDR3 DNA: TGTGCCAGCAGTCGGACACAAATTAGCAATCAGCCCCAGCATTTT

CDR3 length: 15
V gene: TRBV5-1
clone size: -
J gene: TRBJ1-1
D gene: -
CDR3 protein: CASSLSRKPNTEAFF
CDR3 DNA: TGCGCCAGCAGCTTAAGCAGGAAGCCTAACACTGAAGCTTTCTTT

CDR3 length: 15
V gene: TRBV4-1
clone size: -
J gene: TRBJ1-2
D gene: TRBD1
CDR3 protein: CASSDYRGADYGYTF
CDR3 DNA: TGCGCCAGCAGCGATTACAGGGGGGCTGACTATGGCTACACCTTC

CDR3 length: 16
V gene: TRBV7-2
clone size: -
J gene: TRBJ2-2
D gene: TRBD2
CDR3 protein: CASSSRGTSGVGELFF
CDR3 DNA: TGTGCCAGCAGCTCTAGAGGGACTAGCGGGGTCGGGGAGCTGTTTTTT

CDR3 length: 16
V gene: TRBV7-8
clone size: many
J gene: TRBJ2-7
D gene: TRBD1
CDR3 protein: CASSLRQGLGNYEQYF
CDR3 DNA: TGTGCCAGCAGCCTCAGACAGGGATTGGGGAACTACGAGCAGTACTTC

CDR3 length: 15
V gene: TRBV5-6
clone size: -
J gene: TRBJ2-1
D gene: -
CDR3 protein: CASSLEGTPYNEQFF
CDR3 DNA: TGTGCCAGCAGCTTGGAGGGGACGCCCTACAATGAGCAGTTCTTC

CDR3 length: 20
V gene: TRBV23-1
clone size: -
J gene: TRBJ2-5
D gene: -
CDR3 protein: CASSQSPGPRGERPGETQYF
CDR3 DNA: TGCGCCAGCAGTCAATCTCCGGGACCCCGGGGCGAGCGACCTGGGGAGACCCAGTACTTC

CDR3 length: 20
V gene: TRBV7-2
clone size: few
J gene: TRBJ2-3
D gene: TRBD2
CDR3 protein: CASSLALGLAGGRYTDTQYF
CDR3 DNA: TGTGCCAGCAGCTTAGCCCTCGGACTAGCGGGGGGGCGATACACAGATACGCAGTATTTT

CDR3 length: 16
V gene: TRBV19
clone size: -
J gene: TRBJ1-5
D gene: -
CDR3 protein: CASSPRAGTLNQPQHF
CDR3 DNA: TGTGCCAGTAGTCCCCGCGCGGGGACACTCAATCAGCCCCAGCATTTT

CDR3 length: 16
V gene: TRBV12-3/TRBV12-4
clone size: many
J gene: TRBJ2-1
D gene: -
CDR3 protein: CASSLLGGPTYNEQFF
CDR3 DNA: TGTGCCAGCAGTTTACTCGGGGGGCCCACCTACAATGAGCAGTTCTTC

CDR3 length: 12
V gene: TRBV29-1
clone size: many
J gene: TRBJ1-3
D gene: -
CDR3 protein: CSVEAPGNTIYF
CDR3 DNA: TGCAGCGTTGAGGCGCCTGGAAACACCATATATTTT

CDR3 length: 16
V gene: TRBV3-1
clone size: -
J gene: TRBJ2-2
D gene: TRBD1
CDR3 protein: CASSQVSRGRIGELFF
CDR3 DNA: TGTGCCAGCAGCCAAGTCTCCAGGGGGCGGATCGGGGAGCTGTTTTTT

CDR3 length: 12
V gene: TRBV6-2/TRBV6-3
clone size: -
J gene: TRBJ2-7
D gene: -
CDR3 protein: CASTSRVDEQYF
CDR3 DNA: TGTGCCAGCACTAGCAGAGTCGACGAGCAGTACTTC

CDR3 length: 16
V gene: TRBV11-3
clone size: -
J gene: TRBJ2-3
D gene: -
CDR3 protein: CASSLVNRVGTDTQYF
CDR3 DNA: TGTGCCAGCAGCTTAGTGAACAGGGTTGGCACAGATACGCAGTATTTT

CDR3 length: 14
V gene: TRBV21-1
clone size: few
J gene: TRBJ1-2
D gene: -
CDR3 protein: CATDRGGGRGGYTF
CDR3 DNA: TGTGCCACCGACAGAGGTGGGGGGCGCGGGGGCTACACCTTC

CDR3 length: 16
V gene: TRBV5-1
clone size: -
J gene: TRBJ2-1
D gene: TRBD1
CDR3 protein: CASSFGQGVGYNEQFF
CDR3 DNA: TGCGCCAGCAGCTTCGGACAGGGGGTTGGGTACAATGAGCAGTTCTTC

CDR3 length: 18
V gene: TRBV7-6
clone size: few
J gene: TRBJ2-5
D gene: TRBD2
CDR3 protein: CASSLGASGGHHQETQYF
CDR3 DNA: TGTGCCAGCAGCTTAGGTGCTAGCGGGGGCCACCACCAAGAGACCCAGTACTTC

CDR3 length: 15
V gene: TRBV5-1
clone size: -
J gene: TRBJ2-1
D gene: TRBD2
CDR3 protein: CASSLGRGAYNEQFF
CDR3 DNA: TGCGCCAGCAGCTTGGGGCGGGGGGCCTACAATGAGCAGTTCTTC

CDR3 length: 13
V gene: TRBV6-1
clone size: -
J gene: TRBJ2-7
D gene: -
CDR3 protein: CASLAPSSYEQYF
CDR3 DNA: TGTGCCAGTCTCGCCCCAAGCTCCTACGAGCAGTACTTC

CDR3 length: 14
V gene: TRBV7-9
clone size: few
J gene: TRBJ1-3
D gene: -
CDR3 protein: CASSRGTSGNTIYF
CDR3 DNA: TGTGCCAGCAGCCGGGGGACATCTGGAAACACCATATATTTT

CDR3 length: 12
V gene: TRBV2
clone size: few
J gene: TRBJ2-3
D gene: -
CDR3 protein: CASSEQGDTQYF
CDR3 DNA: TGTGCCAGCAGTGAACAGGGGGATACGCAGTATTTT

CDR3 length: 15
V gene: TRBV6-1
clone size: -
J gene: TRBJ2-7
D gene: TRBD1
CDR3 protein: CASRTTGGRSGEQYF
CDR3 DNA: TGTGCCAGCAGGACGACAGGGGGTCGTTCCGGCGAGCAGTACTTC

CDR3 length: 12
V gene: TRBV12-3/TRBV12-4
clone size: many
J gene: TRBJ1-2
D gene: -
CDR3 protein: CASSPQPWGYTF
CDR3 DNA: TGTGCCAGCAGCCCTCAGCCCTGGGGCTACACCTTC

CDR3 length: 15
V gene: TRBV29-1
clone size: few
J gene: TRBJ1-1
D gene: -
CDR3 protein: CSVKTAYSGSGEAFF
CDR3 DNA: TGCAGCGTTAAGACGGCCTACTCAGGGTCCGGGGAGGCTTTCTTT

CDR3 length: 16
V gene: TRBV15
clone size: -
J gene: TRBJ2-7
D gene: -
CDR3 protein: CATSRDSSVMKYEQYF
CDR3 DNA: TGTGCCACCAGCAGAGATAGTTCCGTCATGAAGTACGAGCAGTACTTC

CDR3 length: 17
V gene: TRBV5-1
clone size: few
J gene: TRBJ1-3
D gene: -
CDR3 protein: CASSLGGSQTSGNTIYF
CDR3 DNA: TGCGCCAGCAGCTTGGGAGGGTCACAGACCTCTGGAAACACCATATATTTT

CDR3 length: 14
V gene: TRBV6-5
clone size: -
J gene: TRBJ2-4
D gene: -
CDR3 protein: CASSYDFSGNIQYF
CDR3 DNA: TGTGCCAGCAGTTACGATTTTTCAGGAAACATTCAGTACTTC

CDR3 length: 17
V gene: TRBV7-9
clone size: many
J gene: TRBJ2-7
D gene: TRBD1
CDR3 protein: CASSFKRAGQGINEQYF
CDR3 DNA: TGTGCCAGCAGCTTTAAAAGGGCGGGACAGGGGATAAACGAGCAGTACTTC

CDR3 length: 15
V gene: TRBV21-1
clone size: few
J gene: TRBJ2-1
D gene: -
CDR3 protein: CASSNYEDSYNEQFF
CDR3 DNA: TGTGCCAGCAGCAATTATGAGGACTCCTACAATGAGCAGTTCTTC

CDR3 length: 15
V gene: TRBV27
clone size: -
J gene: TRBJ2-7
D gene: TRBD1
CDR3 protein: CASSSPGQRLEEQYF
CDR3 DNA: TGTGCCAGCAGTAGTCCGGGACAGCGCCTAGAGGAGCAGTACTTC

CDR3 length: 14
V gene: TRBV7-3
clone size: -
J gene: TRBJ2-4
D gene: -
CDR3 protein: CASRRSGGKNIQYF
CDR3 DNA: TGTGCCAGCAGGCGATCCGGAGGCAAAAACATTCAGTACTTC